One sample yielded the 16 T cell receptor beta chains listed below, sequenced in a study of blood T cell repertoires in COVID-19. Repertoires were generated with immunoSEQ multiplex PCR, while TCRdb's copy carries only in-frame clones and drops some. Found here are more than 95,000 clones, approximately 90% of them singletons; the top ten hold over 1.5%. Input material: peripheral blood. These receptors came from a human donor in a cohort sampled during active COVID-19.

This chain links TRBV29-1 with TRBJ2-5; D is perhaps TRBD1 (5 bases). The CDR3 is made up of 11 amino acids. Trimming shortened V by 5 bases and J by 2 bases, and 6 bases separated the two germline ends. Germline values: CDR1 SQVTM, CDR2 ANQGSEA. CDR3 nucleotide sequence: TGCAGCGTTAGGGGACAAGAGACCCAGTACTTC. Encoded protein: CSVRGQETQYF.

This sequence joins TRBV27 and TRBJ1-5; TRBD1 matches 8 bases. The CDR3 runs 15 residues. V trimming: 5 bases; J trimming: 7 bases; junction bases outside the gene matches: 10. Germline CDR1 reads MNHEY; CDR2 reads SMNVEV (reference sequence). CDR3 in DNA: TGTGCCAGCAGTCAAACTAGACAGGGGAACCAGCCCCAGCATTTT. Its translation is CASSQTRQGNQPQHF.

The chain is built from TRBV7-9 and TRBJ2-2, with D perhaps TRBD2 (6 bases). Germline loops: CDR1 SEHNR, CDR2 FQNEAQ (reference sequence). Trimming took off 7 bases at V and 6 bases at J, with 21 bases between the two ends. The CDR3 consists of 16 residues. The CDR3: CASTWRLEGRPGELFF. The CDR3 nucleotides read TGTGCCAGCACCTGGAGGCTCGAGGGGAGGCCCGGGGAGCTGTTTTTT.

V usage is TRBV19 and J usage is TRBJ2-3; D call uncertain. V was cut by 3 bases and J by 2 bases, with 12 bases left in between. CDR1 is LNHDA, CDR2 SQIVND, per germline (reference sequence). CDR3 length equals 15 residues. The DNA of the CDR3 is TGTGCCAGTAGTATCACAGTTGTGGACACAGATACGCAGTATTTT. This sequence encodes CASSITVVDTDTQYF.

The rearrangement joins TRBV14 to TRBJ2-3; 7 bases map to TRBD2. The CDR3 is 16 amino acids. V lost 1 base, J lost 0 bases, and 4 bases stayed unmatched. Per the germline V gene, CDR1 is SGHDN and CDR2 is FVKESK. The CDR3 protein is CASSQGWRGSTDTQYF. The CDR3 nucleotides are TGTGCCAGCAGCCAAGGGTGGCGGGGGAGCACAGATACGCAGTATTTT.

This rearrangement joins TRBV10-3 to TRBJ1-5; possibly TRBD1 for D (5 bases). CDR3 length: 15 amino acids. Germline V lookup: CDR1 ENHRY, CDR2 SYGVKD. The V gene lost 0 bases and the J gene lost 4 bases, with 10 bases spanning the gap. The CDR3 nucleotides are TGTGCCATCAGTGAGTCTGGGGGAGGTAATCAGCCCCAGCATTTT. Its translation: CAISESGGGNQPQHF.

The chain recombines TRBV6-5 with TRBJ2-2, with D maybe TRBD1 (6 bases). Germline V lookup: CDR1 MNHEY, CDR2 SVGAGI. The CDR3 is made up of 14 amino acids. The germline V and J ends were trimmed by 6 bases and 5 bases, with 13 bases remaining between them. For the CDR3, the DNA is TGTGCCAGCAGAGATATTACAGGGACCGGGGAGCTGTTTTTT. Protein: CASRDITGTGELFF.

In nucleotides, the CDR3 is TGTGCCAGCAGTTTATCCCTATACGAGCAGTACTTC. This sequence encodes CASSLSLYEQYF. The chain links TRBV28 to TRBJ2-7; D call uncertain. Looked up from germline, CDR1 is MDHEN and CDR2 is SYDVKM. V was cut by 1 base and J by 4 bases, with 5 bases left in between. CDR3 size: 12 residues.

The rearrangement uses TRBV6-1 and TRBJ1-2; D is possibly TRBD1 (6 bases). CDR3 length: 15 residues. Germline V gene lookup returns CDR1 MNHNS and CDR2 SASEGT. V lost 0 bases and J lost 7, with 15 bases in between. The CDR3 sequence is CASSEASGVSSGYTF. CDR3 in DNA: TGTGCCAGCAGTGAAGCTTCAGGGGTTTCGAGTGGCTACACCTTC.

V is TRBV19 and J is TRBJ2-1; TRBD1 matches at 8 bases. In germline, CDR1 is LNHDA, CDR2 SQIVND (reference sequence). The V and J ends lost 5 bases and 4 bases, in that order; junction bases with no gene match: 4. This CDR3 is 14 amino acids long. As DNA, the CDR3 is TGTGCCAGTAGTCCCCGACAGGGGTACAATGAGCAGTTCTTC. It specifies CASSPRQGYNEQFF.

In this sample, this clone turned up once. The chain uses TRBV11-2 and TRBJ2-7; the match to TRBD2 covers 8 bases. CDR1 SGHAT and CDR2 FQNNGV come from the germline V gene. J gave up 2 bases and V 5 bases, and 5 bases lay outside the gene matches. This CDR3 comprises 14 residues. This CDR3 reads CASSPRGGAYEQYF. The CDR3 DNA sequence: TGTGCCAGCAGCCCCCGGGGGGGGGCCTACGAGCAGTACTTC.

J is TRBJ2-7 and V is TRBV19; 8 nucleotides match TRBD2. This CDR3 is built from 16 residues. Trimming at V came to 5 bases and at J to 2 bases, leaving 11 bases not matched to a gene. CDR1 and CDR2 from the germline V gene are LNHDA and SQIVND (reference sequence). The CDR3, as DNA: TGTGCCAGTAGTTCCCAACGGCGGGGGGAAACCTACGAGCAGTACTTC. It translates to CASSSQRRGETYEQYF.

The CDR3 loop reads CSVGEGVKEKLFF. CDR3 sequence (DNA): TGCAGCGTTGGCGAGGGGGTAAAGGAAAAACTGTTTTTT. The rearrangement joins TRBV29-1 to TRBJ1-4, with a tentative D call TRBD1 (6 bases). CDR1 and CDR2 from the germline V gene are SQVTM and ANQGSEA. This CDR3 contains 13 residues. The V gene lost 4 bases and the J gene lost 8 bases, with 14 bases spanning the gap.

The chain combines TRBV7-2 with TRBJ2-7; TRBD2 might be the D (5 bases). There are 16 residues in the CDR3. The V end lost 1 base, the J end lost 0 bases, and 13 bases lay between the germline ends. The germline gives CDR1 SGHTA, CDR2 FQGNSA. The CDR3 nucleotides are TGTGCCAGCAGCTTAGTCAGCGGATCGATCTCCTACGAGCAGTACTTC. It codes for CASSLVSGSISYEQYF.

In this sample, this clone turned up a few times. Different DNA sequences within this sample yield the same CDR3. The genes are TRBV14 and TRBJ2-7; D uncertain. The CDR3 is made up of 16 amino acids. V shed 1 base and J shed 4 bases, with 17 bases lying between them. The germline CDR1 and CDR2 sequences are SGHDN and FVKESK. CDR3 sequence (DNA): TGTGCCAGCAGCCAAGTTCTGTCTGGGCCTTCATACGAGCAGTACTTC. Translated, it gives CASSQVLSGPSYEQYF.

CDR3 sequence reads: CASSSRLPGVPGANVLTF. CDR3 coding DNA: TGTGCCAGCAGCTCACGCCTCCCAGGGGTGCCTGGGGCCAACGTCCTGACTTTC. V and J are TRBV5-4 and TRBJ2-6, with a tentative D call TRBD1 (6 bases). The V end was cut by 3 bases, the J end by 2 bases, with 18 bases between. The CDR3 totals 18 residues. The germline gives CDR1 SGHNT, CDR2 YYREEE (reference sequence).